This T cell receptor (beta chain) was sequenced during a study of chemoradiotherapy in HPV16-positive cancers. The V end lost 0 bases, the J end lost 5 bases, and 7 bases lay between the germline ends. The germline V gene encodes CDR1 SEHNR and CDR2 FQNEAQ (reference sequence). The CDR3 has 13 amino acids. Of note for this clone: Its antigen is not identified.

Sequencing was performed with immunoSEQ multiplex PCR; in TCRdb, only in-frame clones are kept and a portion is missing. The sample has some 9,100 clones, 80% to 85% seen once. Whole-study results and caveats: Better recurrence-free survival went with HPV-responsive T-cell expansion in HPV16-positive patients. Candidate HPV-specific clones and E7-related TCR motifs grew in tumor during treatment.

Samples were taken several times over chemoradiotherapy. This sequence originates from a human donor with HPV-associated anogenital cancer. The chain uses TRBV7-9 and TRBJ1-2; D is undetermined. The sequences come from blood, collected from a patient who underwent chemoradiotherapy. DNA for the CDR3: TGTGCCAGCAGCTTAGCAGGGTGGTATGGCTACACCTTC. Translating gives CASSLAGWYGYTF. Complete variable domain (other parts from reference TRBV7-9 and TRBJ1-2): DTGVSQNPRHKITKRGQNVTFRCDPISEHNRLYWYRQTLGQGPEFLTYFQNEAQLEKSRLLSDRFSAERPKGSFSTLEIQRTEQGDSAMYLCASSLAGWYGYTFGSGTRLTVV.